Given below is one T cell receptor (beta chain) in context. V was pared by 1 base and J by 6 bases, with 13 bases between. The V gene's germline CDR1 is SQVTM and CDR2 ANQGSEA. This CDR3 region has 13 residues. The data were obtained in a study of blood T cell repertoires in COVID-19. Residents of around 24 US areas, aged roughly 18 to 89 years, made up the participants. Per the original data handling: Reference gene primer amplification gave nucleated cell count estimates. The assay was immunoSEQ multiplex PCR, and TCRdb's table has in-frame clones only and misses some. V, J and clone size reflect that table, while D and trimming were determined from the DNA. The sample contains hundreds of thousands of clones, 90% of which appear only once.

The TCR comes from a young woman with acute COVID-19. The V gene is TRBV29-1, the J gene TRBJ2-7, with D possibly being TRBD1 (6 bases). The source material was PBMCs or T cells enriched from blood (not recorded which). The CDR3 bases are TGCAGCGTTGAAGGGGACACCCACCCCGAGCAGTACTTC. It encodes CSVEGDTHPEQYF.